The 14 T cell receptor beta chains given below trace back to one sample, sequenced in a study of T cells after somatic rescue of genetic block. The table came from immunoSEQ multiplex PCR; TCRdb's copy has only in-frame clones and leaves some out. Of roughly 12,000 clones listed, about 81% are singletons. Sequencing was done on a sample of peripheral blood mononuclear cells (PBMCs). Receptors were obtained from a boy younger than 18.

The chain recombines TRBV23-1 with TRBJ1-5, with a weak D call TRBD1 (6 bases). TRBV23-1 is identified as an open reading frame with a role that is uncertain. V dropped 6 bases and J dropped 4 bases, with 22 bases sitting between them. This CDR3 is 17 amino acids long. DNA for the CDR3: TGCGCCAGCAGACCTATTAAACAGGGATGTGGAAATCAGCCCCAGCATTTT. It specifies CASRPIKQGCGNQPQHF.

The chain joins TRBV15 to TRBJ1-6; D unresolved. Per germline, CDR1 LNHNV and CDR2 YYDKDF (reference sequence). This CDR3 is built from 17 residues. Deletions cut 0 bases from V and 3 bases from J, with 12 bases between. Written as DNA, the CDR3 is TGTGCCACCAGCAGAGAGCTATCCGGGTACTATAATTCACCCCTCCACTTT. The encoded protein is CATSRELSGYYNSPLHF.

This clone occurred once. V is TRBV7-8 and J is TRBJ2-3; a weak D match, TRBD2 (5 bases). The germline V gene has CDR1 SGHVS and CDR2 FQNEAQ. The germline V and J ends were trimmed by 3 bases and 1 base, with 8 bases remaining between them. This CDR3 contains 14 residues. CDR3 residues: CASSLGSGTDTQYF. The CDR3 nucleotides are TGTGCCAGCAGCTTGGGTAGCGGCACAGATACGCAGTATTTT.

The chain employs TRBV5-1 and TRBJ2-5, with TRBD1 matching 11 bases. V shed 4 bases, J shed 1 base, and the junction held 6 bases outside the gene matches. The CDR3 is 16 amino acids. Germline CDR1 and CDR2: SGHRS and YFSETQ. CDR3 coding DNA: TGCGCCAGCAGCGCAACCGGGACAGGGGGCCAAGAGACCCAGTACTTC. Protein sequence: CASSATGTGGQETQYF.

The chain links TRBV7-2 to TRBJ2-3, with 8 bases fitting TRBD2. CDR3 length: 15 residues. The V and J ends lost 7 bases and 0 bases, in that order; junction bases with no gene match: 6. The germline gives CDR1 SGHTA, CDR2 FQGNSA. The CDR3 protein is CASTIAGKSTDTQYF. DNA for the CDR3: TGTGCCAGCACCATAGCGGGGAAGAGCACAGATACGCAGTATTTT.

This clone has more than one count but fewer than ten. The J gene is TRBJ2-1, the V gene TRBV5-1; 8 bases match TRBD1. The V gene end was trimmed by 3 bases and the J gene end by 2 bases; junction bases not matched to a gene: 7. CDR1 is SGHRS and CDR2 is YFSETQ in the germline V gene. The CDR3 runs 16 residues. In DNA form, the CDR3 reads TGCGCCAGCAGCTGGAACCCAGGGGGCCCCTACAATGAGCAGTTCTTC. Its translation is CASSWNPGGPYNEQFF.

The rearrangement joins TRBV7-2 to TRBJ1-5, with a tentative D call TRBD1 (5 bases). Germline CDR1 SGHTA, CDR2 FQGNSA. Trimming took 1 base from V and 5 from J, leaving 15 bases between them. The CDR3 has 16 amino acids. CDR3 DNA: TGTGCCAGCAGCTTAGTAGGGACGATTACCGATCAGCCCCAGCATTTT. It is translated as CASSLVGTITDQPQHF.

This clone was counted only a few times. CDR3 sequence reads: CASSLSVSYNEQFF. The CDR3 DNA reads TGTGCCAGCAGCTTAAGCGTCTCCTACAATGAGCAGTTCTTC. The genes are TRBV7-2 and TRBJ2-1; D uncertain. V gave up 2 bases and J gave up 0 bases, with 5 bases separating them. CDR3 length equals 14 residues. Germline CDR1 is SGHTA and CDR2 is FQGNSA.

This sequence joins TRBV7-9 and TRBJ2-7; TRBD1 is a possible D gene (6 bases). Per germline, CDR1 SEHNR and CDR2 FQNEAQ (reference sequence). The CDR3 runs to 13 residues. Trimming cost V 8 bases and J 6 bases, with 17 bases left between them. The DNA for the CDR3 is TGTGCCAGCCTCGTTCAGGGGTTTTCCGAGCAGTACTTC. Translating it yields CASLVQGFSEQYF.

The table lists this clone with a few counts. The genes are TRBV29-1 and TRBJ2-3; D is unresolved. V was pared by 5 bases and J by 5 bases, with 14 bases between. Germline CDR1 is SQVTM and CDR2 is ANQGSEA. There are 13 residues in the CDR3. In DNA form, the CDR3 reads TGCAGCGTTCCCCTATCCCTGAGAGATACGCAGTATTTT. It codes for CSVPLSLRDTQYF.

This clone was seen a single time. The chain employs TRBV4-3 and TRBJ2-1, with D perhaps TRBD1 (5 bases). Germline V gene lookup returns CDR1 LGHNA and CDR2 YSLEER. The CDR3 runs to 17 residues. Trimming cost V 1 base and J 3 bases, with 16 bases left between them. For the CDR3, the DNA is TGCGCCAGCAGCCAAGTGCACTCAGGGCGAAACTACAATGAGCAGTTCTTC. Its translation: CASSQVHSGRNYNEQFF.

This rearrangement joins TRBV4-3 to TRBJ1-2; no clear D. V was shortened by 7 bases and J by 4 bases, with 10 bases between the two germline ends. CDR1 is LGHNA and CDR2 is YSLEER in the germline V gene. The CDR3 has 12 amino acids. The DNA of the CDR3 is TGCGCCAGCATCCACAAACTCTATGGCTACACCTTC. Encoded protein: CASIHKLYGYTF.

This clone has only one observation. The chain has TRBV2 and TRBJ2-3, with TRBD2 matching 13 bases. V lost 4 bases to trimming and J lost 7 bases; unmatched junction nucleotides: 8. The CDR3 loop spans 16 amino acids. Germline V lookup: CDR1 SNHLY, CDR2 FYNNEI. The CDR3 nucleotides read TGTGCCAGCAGTGCGTCACTAGCGGGGGGGCGAAATACGCAGTATTTT. Protein product: CASSASLAGGRNTQYF.

V is TRBV7-2 and J is TRBJ2-3, with 8 bases lining up with TRBD1. CDR3 length equals 15 residues. The V and J ends lost 1 base and 4 bases, in that order; junction bases with no gene match: 4. Germline CDR1 SGHTA, CDR2 FQGNSA. The CDR3 sequence is CASSLGAGGPDTQYF. The CDR3 region has the DNA TGTGCCAGCAGCTTAGGGGCAGGGGGCCCAGATACGCAGTATTTT.